The 32 T cell receptor beta chains below were found in one sample sequenced in a study of cytomegalovirus exposure and HLA in healthy donors. Primers included in the PCR were 60 Vbeta and 13 Jbeta primers. Method: immunoSEQ multiplex PCR; TCRdb's copy keeps in-frame clones and lacks some. In the table there are 130,000 or so clones, around three quarters of which are singletons. The sequenced material came from PBMCs. The source of these receptors is a man aged 25-45 years in good health and CMV-seronegative.

The J gene is TRBJ2-7, the V gene TRBV7-8; D remains ambiguous. The CDR3 covers 10 residues. The V gene lost 1 base and the J gene lost 9 bases, with 4 bases spanning the gap. Germline V gene data show CDR1 as SGHVS and CDR2 as FQNEAQ. Here the CDR3 DNA reads TGTGCCAGCAGCTTAGTCGGGCAGTACTTC. Protein product: CASSLVGQYF.

V is TRBV7-9 and J is TRBJ2-1, with 8 bases that match TRBD1. The germline gives CDR1 SEHNR, CDR2 FQNEAQ (reference sequence). The CDR3 has 15 residues. V shed 6 bases, J shed 7 bases, and the junction held 11 bases outside the gene matches. CDR3 protein: CASRKRTGLNNEQFF. The CDR3 nucleotides read TGTGCCAGCAGGAAGAGGACAGGGTTAAATAATGAGCAGTTCTTC.

The genes are TRBV12-1 and TRBJ1-5; the DNA was not used to check the table's D call, TRBD1. TRBV12-1 represents a pseudogene. This CDR3 contains 16 residues. Written as DNA, the CDR3 is TGTGCCAGCAGCCTGATCCGGGACAGCCCCAATCAGCCCCAGCATTTT. Amino acids: CASSLIRDSPNQPQHF.

The rearrangement uses TRBV30 and TRBJ1-3; D is possibly TRBD1 (6 bases). The CDR3 totals 15 residues. Trimming took off 4 bases at V and 0 bases at J, with 13 bases between the two ends. In germline, CDR1 is GTSNPN, CDR2 SVGIG (reference sequence). The CDR3 loop is CAWNADSYSGNTIYF. The CDR3 coding sequence is TGTGCCTGGAATGCGGACAGCTACTCTGGAAACACCATATATTTT.

The rearrangement links TRBV4-3 to TRBJ1-5; perhaps TRBD1 as D (6 bases). The CDR3 length is 16 residues. From germline, CDR1 is LGHNA and CDR2 YSLEER. V was trimmed by 0 bases and J by 3 bases, leaving 12 bases between them. Written as DNA, the CDR3 is TGCGCCAGCAGCCAAGAGTTAGGGGGACCCAATCAGCCCCAGCATTTT. This translates into CASSQELGGPNQPQHF.

The rearrangement uses TRBV4-1 and TRBJ1-4; 9 bases are shared with TRBD1. The CDR3 extends over 16 amino acids. V shed 2 bases, J shed 7 bases, and the junction held 8 bases outside the gene matches. Germline V gene sequence: CDR1 MGHRA, CDR2 YSYEKL. CDR3 in amino acids: CASSQPQQGAAEKLFF. Here the CDR3 DNA reads TGCGCCAGCAGCCAACCACAACAGGGGGCGGCTGAAAAACTGTTTTTT.

The chain has TRBV6-6 and TRBJ2-3; D may be TRBD2 (6 bases). The CDR3 is 15 residues long. Germline V gene lookup returns CDR1 MNHNY and CDR2 SVGAGI (reference sequence). The V and J ends lost 4 bases and 1 base respectively, with 12 bases between them. The CDR3 sequence: CASSSPSGGTDTQYF. The CDR3 DNA reads as TGTGCCAGCAGTTCCCCTTCGGGAGGCACAGATACGCAGTATTTT.

The V and J genes are TRBV28 and TRBJ1-5; D ambiguous. The V end was cut by 5 bases, the J end by 2 bases, with 19 bases between. Germline CDR1 and CDR2: MDHEN and SYDVKM. The CDR3 is 17 amino acids. For the CDR3, the DNA is TGTGCCAGCAGTCTCTCCGGGCGGGGATATGGCAATCAGCCCCAGCATTTT. Its protein product is CASSLSGRGYGNQPQHF.

V gene TRBV5-5 combines with J gene TRBJ2-1; 7 bases are a match to TRBD1. With V trimmed by 4 bases and J by 0 bases, 4 bases remained unmatched. Germline V gene lookup returns CDR1 SGHKS and CDR2 YYEKEE (reference sequence). The CDR3 loop spans 15 amino acids. CDR3 DNA: TGTGCCAGCAGCGTAGGGGGCAGCTCCTACAATGAGCAGTTCTTC. Encoded protein: CASSVGGSSYNEQFF.

In its sample, this clone was seen once. The J gene is TRBJ2-5, the V gene TRBV28; the match to TRBD1 covers 8 bases. The J call may be mistaken, given a closer DNA end match to TRBJ2-7. The CDR3 spans 12 residues. Looked up from germline, CDR1 is MDHEN and CDR2 is SYDVKM. As DNA, the CDR3 is TGTGCCAGCAGGGACAGGGCCTACGAGCAGTACTTC. Amino acids: CASRDRAYEQYF.

This clone was detected only a few times. The genes are TRBV6-5 and TRBJ2-5, with 8 bases that match TRBD2. The DNA end lines up better with TRBJ2-7; the J call may be wrong. In germline, CDR1 is MNHEY, CDR2 SVGAGI. This CDR3 spans 15 amino acids. DNA for the CDR3: TGTGCCAGCAGTTACTCCTGGAGCGGGAGCTACGAGCAGTACTTC. Translation: CASSYSWSGSYEQYF.

V is TRBV5-6 and J is TRBJ2-6; the D is unclear. The V gene's germline CDR1 is SGHDT and CDR2 YYEEEE. V lost 1 base and J lost 2, with 16 bases in between. The CDR3 contains 18 residues. Written as DNA, the CDR3 is TGTGCCAGCAGCTTGCCCCCCAGGTGGGCGACTGGGGCCAACGTCCTGACTTTC. Protein product: CASSLPPRWATGANVLTF.

The chain carries TRBV29-1 and TRBJ2-3; 7 bases map to TRBD1. This CDR3 has 16 residues. Germline lookup yields CDR1 SQVTM and CDR2 ANQGSEA. Trimming removed 4 bases from V and 5 bases from J; junction bases left unmatched: 15. CDR3 sequence (DNA): TGCAGCGTTGGGCTTTACGAGACAGGGTGGGGAGATACGCAGTATTTT. Translating gives CSVGLYETGWGDTQYF.

The V gene is TRBV19, the J gene TRBJ1-2, with D possibly matching TRBD1 (6 bases). The length of the CDR3 is 14 residues. Trimming removed 9 bases at V and 4 bases at J, with 18 bases between. Per germline, CDR1 LNHDA and CDR2 SQIVND (reference sequence). The CDR3 sequence is CASSPAGVGYGYTF. The DNA of the CDR3 is TGTGCCAGCAGTCCGGCAGGGGTAGGCTATGGCTACACCTTC.

J is TRBJ2-5 and V is TRBV6-6; tentatively, D is TRBD1 (6 bases). Germline CDR1 and CDR2: MNHNY and SVGAGI (reference sequence). V gave up 6 bases and J gave up 1 base, with 12 bases separating them. The CDR3 has 14 amino acids. The CDR3 DNA reads TGTGCCAGCAGATCGACAGGCCTCCAAGAGACCCAGTACTTC. It is translated as CASRSTGLQETQYF.

The rearrangement joins TRBV5-1 to TRBJ2-2; 10 bases align to TRBD1. This CDR3 spans 16 amino acids. The germline CDR1 and CDR2 sequences are SGHRS and YFSETQ. V lost 7 bases to trimming and J lost 5 bases; unmatched junction nucleotides: 11. CDR3 sequence reads: CASGPEWTGGTGELFF. The CDR3 DNA reads TGCGCCAGCGGCCCGGAATGGACAGGGGGGACCGGGGAGCTGTTTTTT.

Concerning this clone itself: A read error may produce the germline difference seen at one junction end. The V gene is TRBV2, the J gene TRBJ2-4; 8 bases align to TRBD2. Germline assignment: CDR1 SNHLY and CDR2 FYNNEI. There are 12 residues in the CDR3. DNA for the CDR3: TGTGCCAGCAGTGAAACTACTCGGGGGGGGAACTTC. Its protein is CASSETTRGGNF.

The chain couples TRBV4-1 to TRBJ2-3; no definite D call. Germline V gene data show CDR1 as MGHRA and CDR2 as YSYEKL. The CDR3 is 16 amino acids. The V and J ends lost 3 bases and 0 bases respectively, with 13 bases between them. The CDR3 is CASSHPSRPSTDTQYF. CDR3 coding DNA: TGCGCCAGCAGCCACCCTTCCAGGCCAAGCACAGATACGCAGTATTTT.

The chain links TRBV27 to TRBJ2-7, with TRBD2 as a possible D gene (5 bases). V shed 6 bases and J shed 2 bases, with 11 bases lying between them. The CDR3 covers 13 residues. Germline V gene sequence: CDR1 MNHEY, CDR2 SMNVEV (reference sequence). CDR3 protein: CASSPTGTYEQYF. The CDR3 nucleotides read TGTGCCAGCAGCCCGACGGGAACCTACGAGCAGTACTTC.

This clone was counted between two and nine times. J is TRBJ2-5 and V is TRBV7-9, with 12 bases aligning to TRBD2. The last part of the DNA fits TRBJ2-7 better; the J call may be wrong. CDR3 length: 13 residues. The germline V gene has CDR1 SEHNR and CDR2 FQNEAQ (reference sequence). CDR3 residues: CASMTSGSYEQYF. The CDR3 DNA is TGTGCCAGCATGACTAGCGGGAGTTACGAGCAGTACTTC.

The rearrangement joins TRBV5-1 to TRBJ1-2; D may be TRBD1 (6 bases). The CDR3 length is 15 residues. The V end lost 0 bases, the J end lost 2 bases, and 11 bases lay between the germline ends. The V gene's germline CDR1 is SGHRS and CDR2 YFSETQ. The CDR3 region is CASSLGTAVNYGYTF. The CDR3 region has the DNA TGCGCCAGCAGCTTGGGGACAGCTGTGAACTATGGCTACACCTTC.

V and J are TRBV7-2 and TRBJ1-2; a weak D match, TRBD1 (6 bases). Per germline, CDR1 SGHTA and CDR2 FQGNSA. V shed 2 bases and J shed 8 bases, with 9 bases lying between them. The CDR3 length is 12 residues. The CDR3 loop is CASSLQGYGYTF. CDR3 sequence (DNA): TGTGCCAGCAGCTTACAGGGGTACGGCTACACCTTC.

The chain couples TRBV28 to TRBJ1-5; possible D gene TRBD1, 6 bases. Germline CDR1 reads MDHEN; CDR2 reads SYDVKM. The CDR3 contains 15 residues. V was trimmed by 6 bases and J by 0 bases, leaving 12 bases between them. The chain's CDR3 is CASSPGTHSNQPQHF. Written as DNA, the CDR3 is TGTGCCAGCAGCCCCGGGACACATAGCAATCAGCCCCAGCATTTT.

The chain is built from TRBV21-1 and TRBJ2-5; TRBD1 is the table's D call and was not checked against the DNA. TRBV21-1 is a pseudogene segment. This CDR3 is 17 amino acids long. CDR3 bases: TGTGCCAGCACCAATCGGGGGCGGGACAGGGTAACAGAGACCCAGTACTTC. Translation: CASTNRGRDRVTETQYF.

J is TRBJ2-7 and V is TRBV10-3; 9 bases align to TRBD1. J was trimmed by 4 bases and V by 2 bases; bases with no gene match: 6. Germline V lookup: CDR1 ENHRY, CDR2 SYGVKD. This CDR3 contains 15 residues. The CDR3 DNA follows: TGTGCCATCAGTGAGGTGCCGGGACAGGGATACGAGCAGTACTTC. Its protein is CAISEVPGQGYEQYF.

This clone was detected only a few times. The chain recombines TRBV5-6 with TRBJ2-5, with a weak D call TRBD1 (5 bases). CDR1 is SGHDT, CDR2 YYEEEE, per germline. Trimming took 3 bases from V and 4 from J, leaving 16 bases between them. This CDR3 comprises 15 residues. This chain's CDR3 is CASSSLQERGETQYF. CDR3 in DNA: TGTGCCAGCAGCTCCTTACAGGAAAGAGGAGAGACCCAGTACTTC.

This chain links TRBV9 with TRBJ2-1, with 7 bases fitting TRBD1. Looked up from germline, CDR1 is SGDLS and CDR2 is YYNGEE. The ends lost 3 bases at V and 8 bases at J; junction bases unmatched: 2. This CDR3 has 12 amino acids. CDR3 coding DNA: TGTGCCAGCAGCGACAGGGGTCATGAGCAGTTCTTC. It encodes CASSDRGHEQFF.

The table lists this clone with a few counts. The chain uses TRBV12-5 and TRBJ2-2, with no clear D. The CDR3 runs 12 residues. CDR1 and CDR2 from the germline V gene are LGHNT and FRNRAP. V was shortened by 6 bases and J by 3 bases, with 5 bases between the two germline ends. CDR3 residues: CASGRDTGELFF. CDR3 nucleotide sequence: TGTGCTAGTGGGAGAGACACCGGGGAGCTGTTTTTT.

This clone has a handful of counts. This chain joins TRBV2 and TRBJ1-4; D is uncertain. The V end was cut by 7 bases, the J end by 5 bases, with 11 bases between. CDR3 length: 13 residues. Germline V gene sequence: CDR1 SNHLY, CDR2 FYNNEI. CDR3 in DNA: TGTGCCAGCACAGGAATGGAAAATGAAAAACTGTTTTTT. Protein product: CASTGMENEKLFF.

The V gene is TRBV25-1, the J gene TRBJ2-1, with D uncertain. Per germline, CDR1 MGHDK and CDR2 SYGVNS. The CDR3 is 14 residues long. Trimming removed 4 bases at V and 2 bases at J, with 9 bases between. The CDR3 loop reads CASSANPAYNEQFF. The CDR3 coding sequence is TGTGCCAGCAGTGCAAATCCAGCCTACAATGAGCAGTTCTTC.

This clone was observed a handful of times. The V gene is TRBV2, the J gene TRBJ2-7; 9 positions agree with TRBD2. Trimming cost V 1 base and J 4 bases; bases outside gene matches: 2. This CDR3 is 14 amino acids long. Germline lookup yields CDR1 SNHLY and CDR2 FYNNEI. The CDR3 reads CASSEGLAGYEQYF. Written as DNA, the CDR3 is TGTGCCAGCAGTGAAGGTCTAGCGGGGTACGAGCAGTACTTC.

This clone came up a few times. The chain employs TRBV14 and TRBJ2-5; possibly TRBD2 for D (5 bases). This CDR3 contains 12 residues. Trimming pared 5 bases from V and 7 bases from J, leaving 11 bases between. From germline, CDR1 is SGHDN and CDR2 FVKESK. The CDR3: CASSYLGRTQYF. The CDR3 DNA follows: TGTGCCAGCAGCTATCTAGGGAGGACCCAGTACTTC.